Below, 6 T cell receptor beta chains from the same sample are listed, as sequenced in a study of CD8+ T cells in alopecia areata (dated by TCRdb to 2016 to 2019). Libraries were prepared through the immunoSEQ multiplex PCR assay. For TCR sequencing, RNA was extracted from every sample and reverse transcribed into cDNA to serve as template. Here the immuneACCESS table is served through TCRdb, limited to in-frame sequences with V and J called. Missing clones are a known gap in these copies; in checked studies unresolved V genes cover under half, and the rest lacks a known reason. Present in this sample are 93,000 or so clones, around 59% of which were seen just once. About 9% of the sample comes from the top ten. The sequenced sample consisted of CD4+ T cells sorted from blood. The receptors originated from a human donor in good health.

This clone was seen more than once but under ten times. This rearrangement joins TRBV27 to TRBJ1-6; D might be TRBD1 (5 bases). The CDR3 loop spans 16 amino acids. CDR1 is MNHEY, CDR2 SMNVEV, per germline (reference sequence). Trimming took off 6 bases at V and 10 bases at J, with 22 bases between the two ends. CDR3 coding DNA: TGTGCCAGCAGCCCTCCTGGATGGGGCCGGGCGTCACCCCTCCACTTT. Residues: CASSPPGWGRASPLHF.

Note on this clone: The junction departs from germline at one end; a sequencing error may be responsible. The chain recombines TRBV30 with TRBJ1-2; D possibly corresponds to TRBD1 (5 bases). CDR3 length equals 17 residues. Germline CDR1 reads GTSNPN; CDR2 reads SVGIG (reference sequence). The CDR3 sequence: CAWRRRTGPGNYYGYTF. CDR3 nucleotides: TGCGCCTGGAGGAGACGGACGGGGCCCGGCAACTACTATGGCTACACCTTC.

This clone was seen just once. The chain employs TRBV4-2 and TRBJ1-3, with D unclear. Germline CDR1 and CDR2: LGHNA and YNFKEQ. The CDR3 sequence is 16 residues long. V gave up 1 base and J gave up 0 bases, with 10 bases separating them. The CDR3: CASSQVRQDSGNTIYF. The CDR3 region has the DNA TGTGCCAGCAGCCAAGTAAGGCAGGACTCTGGAAACACCATATATTTT.

V usage is TRBV2 and J usage is TRBJ2-1, with a possible D match to TRBD2 (6 bases). Germline lookup yields CDR1 SNHLY and CDR2 FYNNEI. Trimming removed 3 bases at V and 0 bases at J, with 9 bases between. CDR3 size: 15 residues. This CDR3 is CASSEGDSSYNEQFF. CDR3 coding DNA: TGTGCCAGCAGTGAGGGGGACTCCTCCTACAATGAGCAGTTCTTC.

Regarding this clone: Other nucleotide sequences in the sample specify the same CDR3. The chain is built from TRBV7-9 and TRBJ2-5; D uncertain. Trimming removed 5 bases from V and 2 bases from J, with 3 bases in between. CDR3 length: 11 residues. Germline loops: CDR1 SEHNR, CDR2 FQNEAQ (reference sequence). CDR3 in amino acids: CASSPQETQYF. The CDR3 DNA sequence: TGTGCCAGCAGCCCTCAAGAGACCCAGTACTTC.

A few counts support this clone. The V and J genes are TRBV19 and TRBJ2-2; TRBD1 aligns across 7 bases. The CDR3 is made up of 14 amino acids. Germline V CDR1 and CDR2: LNHDA, SQIVND (reference sequence). V shed 3 bases and J 6 bases; nucleotides not matched to a gene: 4. The CDR3 loop is CASSISQGAGELFF. The CDR3 DNA reads TGTGCCAGTAGTATCAGTCAGGGGGCCGGGGAGCTGTTTTTT.